This TCR beta chain was profiled in a study of blood T cell repertoires in COVID-19. Study at large: PBMCs, B-cell-depleted T cells, or T cells provided the cDNA or gDNA that made up the material.

The assay was immunoSEQ multiplex PCR, and TCRdb's table has in-frame clones only and misses some. The data contain about 180,000 clones, 80% of them seen just once; the ten biggest clones take up about 15%. The germline V gene encodes CDR1 GTSNPN and CDR2 SVGIG (reference sequence). This CDR3 has 14 amino acids. J lost 6 bases, V lost 3 bases, and 9 bases had no gene match. The V gene is TRBV30, the J gene TRBJ2-7; TRBD1 matches 9 bases. The specimen sequenced was PBMCs or T cells enriched from blood (not recorded which). The source of this sequence is a man in his 60s who had been exposed to COVID-19. The CDR3 region is CAWRPPGQGGEQYF. CDR3 DNA sequence: TGTGCCTGGAGACCCCCGGGACAGGGAGGCGAGCAGTACTTC.